This paragraph covers one T cell receptor beta chain sequence. Germline CDR1 KGHDR, CDR2 SFDVKD. V lost 2 bases to trimming and J lost 2 bases, with 11 bases between them. There are 16 residues in the CDR3. This entry belongs to a study of blood T cell repertoires in COVID-19. In the authors' methods: Nucleated cell counts were estimated from reference gene primer amplification. TCRdb keeps only in-frame clones here, not all; method: immunoSEQ multiplex PCR. V and J calls and clone size are as listed in that table; D and trimming were resolved from the DNA. The data hold around 130,000 clones, with 80% to 90% observed a single time.

This sequence originates from a woman in her sixties with acute or convalescent COVID-19. Sequencing used peripheral blood. The V gene is TRBV24-1, the J gene TRBJ2-2; a weak D match, TRBD1 (6 bases). The CDR3 bases are TGTGCCACCAGTGATTCCTCGGGACACAACACCGGGGAGCTGTTTTTT. Protein: CATSDSSGHNTGELFF.